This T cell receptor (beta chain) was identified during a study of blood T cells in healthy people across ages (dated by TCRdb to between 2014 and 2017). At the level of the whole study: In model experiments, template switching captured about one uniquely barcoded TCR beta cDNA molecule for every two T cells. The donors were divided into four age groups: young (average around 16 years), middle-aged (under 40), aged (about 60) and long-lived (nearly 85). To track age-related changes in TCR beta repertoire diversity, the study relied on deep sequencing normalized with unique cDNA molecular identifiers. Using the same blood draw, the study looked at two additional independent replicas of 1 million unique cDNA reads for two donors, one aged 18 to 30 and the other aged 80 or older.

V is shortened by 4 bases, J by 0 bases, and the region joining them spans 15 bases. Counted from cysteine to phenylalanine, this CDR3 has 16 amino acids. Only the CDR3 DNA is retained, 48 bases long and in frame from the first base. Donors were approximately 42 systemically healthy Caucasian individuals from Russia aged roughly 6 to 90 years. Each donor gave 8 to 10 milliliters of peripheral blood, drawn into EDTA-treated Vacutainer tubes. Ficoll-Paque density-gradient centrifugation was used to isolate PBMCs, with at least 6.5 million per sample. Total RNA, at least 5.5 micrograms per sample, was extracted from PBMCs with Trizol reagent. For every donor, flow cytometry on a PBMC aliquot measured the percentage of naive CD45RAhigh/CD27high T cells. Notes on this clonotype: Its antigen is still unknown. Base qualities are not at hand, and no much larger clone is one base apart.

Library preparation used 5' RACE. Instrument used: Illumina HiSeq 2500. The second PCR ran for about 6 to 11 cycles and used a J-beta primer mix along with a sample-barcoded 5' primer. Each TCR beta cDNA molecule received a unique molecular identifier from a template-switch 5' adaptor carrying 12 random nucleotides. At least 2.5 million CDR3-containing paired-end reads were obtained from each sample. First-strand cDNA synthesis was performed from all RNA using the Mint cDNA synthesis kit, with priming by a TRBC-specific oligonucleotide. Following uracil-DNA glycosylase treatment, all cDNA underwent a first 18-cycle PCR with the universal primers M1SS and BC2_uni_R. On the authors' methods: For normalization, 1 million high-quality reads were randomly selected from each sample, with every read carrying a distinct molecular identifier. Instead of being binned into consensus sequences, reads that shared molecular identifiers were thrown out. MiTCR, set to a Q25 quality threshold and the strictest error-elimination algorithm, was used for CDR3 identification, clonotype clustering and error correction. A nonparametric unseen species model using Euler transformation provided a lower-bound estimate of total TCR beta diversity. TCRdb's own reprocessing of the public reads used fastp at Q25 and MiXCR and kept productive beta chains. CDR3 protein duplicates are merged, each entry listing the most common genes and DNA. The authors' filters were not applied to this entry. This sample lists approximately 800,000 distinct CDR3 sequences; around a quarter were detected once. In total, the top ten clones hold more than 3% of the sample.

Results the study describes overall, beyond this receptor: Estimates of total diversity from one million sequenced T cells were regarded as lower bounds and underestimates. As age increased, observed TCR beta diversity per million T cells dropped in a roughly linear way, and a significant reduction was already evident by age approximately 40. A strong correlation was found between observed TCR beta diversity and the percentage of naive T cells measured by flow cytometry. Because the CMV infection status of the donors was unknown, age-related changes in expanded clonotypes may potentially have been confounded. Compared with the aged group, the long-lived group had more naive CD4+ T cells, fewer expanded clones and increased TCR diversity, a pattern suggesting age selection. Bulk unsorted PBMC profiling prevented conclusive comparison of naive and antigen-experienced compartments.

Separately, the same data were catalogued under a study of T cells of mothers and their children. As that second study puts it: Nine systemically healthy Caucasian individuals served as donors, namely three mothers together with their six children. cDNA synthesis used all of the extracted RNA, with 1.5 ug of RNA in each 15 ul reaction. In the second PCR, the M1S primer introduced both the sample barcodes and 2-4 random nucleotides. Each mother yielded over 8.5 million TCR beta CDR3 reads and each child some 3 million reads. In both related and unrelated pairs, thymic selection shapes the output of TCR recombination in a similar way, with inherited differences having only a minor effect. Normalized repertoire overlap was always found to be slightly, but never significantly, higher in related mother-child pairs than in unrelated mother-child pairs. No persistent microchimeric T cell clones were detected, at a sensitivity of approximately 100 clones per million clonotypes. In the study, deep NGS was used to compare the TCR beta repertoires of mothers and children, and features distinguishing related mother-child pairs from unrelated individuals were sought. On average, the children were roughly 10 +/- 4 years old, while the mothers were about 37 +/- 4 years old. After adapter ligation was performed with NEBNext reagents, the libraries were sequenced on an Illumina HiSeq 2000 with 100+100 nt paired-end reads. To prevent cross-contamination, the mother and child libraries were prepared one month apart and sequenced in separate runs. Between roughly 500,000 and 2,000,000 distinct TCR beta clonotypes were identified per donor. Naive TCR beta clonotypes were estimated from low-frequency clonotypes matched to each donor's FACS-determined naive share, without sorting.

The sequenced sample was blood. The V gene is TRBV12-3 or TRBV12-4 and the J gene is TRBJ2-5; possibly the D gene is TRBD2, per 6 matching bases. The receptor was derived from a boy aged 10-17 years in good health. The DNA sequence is TGTGCCAGCAGTTCACGGGACTCTGGGTACCAAGAGACCCAGTACTTC. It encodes CASSSRDSGYQETQYF.